In its sample, the clone carrying this TCR beta chain was seen once. The data derive from a study of blood T cell repertoires in COVID-19. Under the authors' procedure: Reference gene primer amplification in the assay estimated nucleated cell counts. Libraries were prepared by immunoSEQ multiplex PCR; TCRdb keeps only in-frame clonotypes and omits some of them. Clonal size and the V and J genes are those of that table, whereas D and trimming came from the DNA. Here the sample spans 200,000 to 250,000 clones, around 89% being singletons. Trimming pared 6 bases from V and 2 bases from J, leaving 10 bases between. Per the germline V gene, CDR1 is SGHRS and CDR2 is YFSETQ. CDR3 size: 13 residues. The age range of participants was 18 to 89 years, with residence in under 30 US areas. Someone with COVID-19 had been met by exposed participants within 2 weeks before study entry.

The clonotype originates from a man aged 30 to 45 who had been exposed to COVID-19. This chain joins TRBV5-1 and TRBJ2-3, with D unresolved. The sample taken for sequencing was PBMCs or T cells enriched from blood (not recorded which). The CDR3 here is CASNRVPTDTQYF. CDR3 nucleotides: TGCGCCAGCAATCGAGTCCCCACAGATACGCAGTATTTT.